The T cell receptor beta chain described here comes from a study of T cell responses to AZD1222 COVID-19 vaccine. Researchers grouped second doses given at about 4 or about 12 weeks into one pool. Study-wide findings and caveats: Clonal diversity may have been underestimated in mostly white British donors. Repertoire collection took place solely once the T cell response had peaked.

In regard to this clone: What it recognizes is unknown.

Sequencing used immunoSEQ multiplex PCR; TCRdb keeps in-frame clones, though not all of them. The table has about 140,000 clones, 92% seen once. Germline V CDR1 and CDR2: MGHRA, YSYEKL. The CDR3 covers 14 residues. Trimming pared 5 bases from V and 8 bases from J, leaving 18 bases between. The V and J genes are TRBV4-1 and TRBJ1-1; D is ambiguous. The clonotype was recovered from an adult who received the AZD1222 COVID-19 vaccine. The sample was peripheral blood, taken 28 days after the second AZD1222 dose. CDR3 DNA: TGCGCCAGCAGCTCTTTGAAGCGTGACCGAGAAGCTTTCTTT. Amino acids: CASSSLKRDREAFF.